The 32 T cell receptor beta chains given below trace back to one sample, sequenced in a study of blood T cell repertoires in COVID-19. Assay used: immunoSEQ multiplex PCR; TCRdb lists only in-frame clones, some missing. The sample consists of a few hundred thousand clones, 80% to 90% of them appearing once. The specimen was PBMCs or T cells enriched from blood (not recorded which). The receptors come from a woman in her forties or fifties who had recovered from COVID-19.

This chain uses TRBV11-1 with TRBJ2-1; D gene uncertain. Germline V gene sequence: CDR1 SGHAT, CDR2 FQDESV (reference sequence). The CDR3 spans 13 residues. V gave up 3 bases and J gave up 8 bases, with 11 bases separating them. The CDR3 here is CASSLGQSDEQFF. The DNA for the CDR3 is TGTGCCAGCAGCTTGGGTCAGAGCGATGAGCAGTTCTTC.

The V and J genes are TRBV19 and TRBJ2-5; 12 bases agree with TRBD2. The length of the CDR3 is 17 residues. Germline trimming cut 1 base from V and 4 bases from J; bases unmatched to any gene: 7. CDR1 and CDR2 (germline): LNHDA, SQIVND (reference sequence). For the CDR3, the DNA is TGTGCCAGTAGTATAGCTAGCGGGAGGGCCCGAGGAGAGACCCAGTACTTC. Protein product: CASSIASGRARGETQYF.

The chain combines TRBV7-9 with TRBJ2-3; D may be TRBD2 (6 bases). Trimming pared 2 bases from V and 6 bases from J, leaving 12 bases between. Germline values: CDR1 SEHNR, CDR2 FQNEAQ (reference sequence). The CDR3 is made up of 14 amino acids. For the CDR3, the DNA is TGTGCCAGCAGCTTATCTTCGGGAGCTGATACGCAGTATTTT. Translating it yields CASSLSSGADTQYF.

To note about this clone: Other DNA sequences of this sample code for an identical CDR3. The rearrangement links TRBV18 to TRBJ2-1; TRBD2 matches 11 bases. Unmatched junction bases numbered 0, after V lost 2 bases and J lost 6 bases. The germline V gene encodes CDR1 KGHSH and CDR2 LQKENI. There are 14 residues in the CDR3. The CDR3 DNA sequence: TGTGCCAGCTCACCAACTAGCGGGAGCAATGAGCAGTTCTTC. Its translation is CASSPTSGSNEQFF.

In this sample, this clone turned up once. The J gene is TRBJ2-7, the V gene TRBV5-4; the match to TRBD1 covers 9 bases. CDR1 and CDR2 (germline): SGHNT, YYREEE (reference sequence). CDR3 size: 12 residues. The V segment lost 4 bases and the J segment 5 bases; nucleotides outside the gene matches: 1. The CDR3 sequence is CASSRDRDEQYF. In nucleotides, the CDR3 is TGTGCCAGCAGCCGGGACAGGGACGAGCAGTACTTC.

This clone was counted once. V gene TRBV24-1 combines with J gene TRBJ2-1; tentatively, D is TRBD2 (5 bases). This CDR3 region has 15 residues. Per the germline V gene, CDR1 is KGHDR and CDR2 is SFDVKD. V was trimmed by 0 bases and J by 5 bases, leaving 10 bases between them. The CDR3 is CATSDLWGAHNEQFF. The DNA of the CDR3 is TGTGCCACCAGTGATTTGTGGGGAGCTCACAATGAGCAGTTCTTC.

This clone was observed a single time. The J gene is TRBJ1-5, the V gene TRBV19; 7 nucleotides match TRBD1. Germline V gene sequence: CDR1 LNHDA, CDR2 SQIVND (reference sequence). J lost 4 bases, V lost 10 bases, and 7 bases had no gene match. This CDR3 is built from 13 residues. This CDR3 is CATLDRQNQPQHF. The CDR3 DNA follows: TGTGCCACTCTGGACAGGCAGAATCAGCCCCAGCATTTT.

J is TRBJ1-1 and V is TRBV7-9; TRBD1 agrees at 7 bases. The CDR3 has 15 residues. V shed 5 bases, J shed 5 bases, and the junction held 11 bases outside the gene matches. The germline gives CDR1 SEHNR, CDR2 FQNEAQ (reference sequence). Here the CDR3 reads CASSPRQGEITEAFF. CDR3 nucleotide sequence: TGTGCCAGCAGCCCCAGACAGGGCGAGATTACTGAAGCTTTCTTT.

This clone was counted between two and nine times. The chain combines TRBV7-9 with TRBJ2-1; D gene ambiguous. Germline V lookup: CDR1 SEHNR, CDR2 FQNEAQ (reference sequence). The CDR3 is made up of 14 amino acids. Trimming took 5 bases from V and 6 from J, leaving 14 bases between them. The DNA of the CDR3 is TGTGCCAGCAGCCTCTCTAGAAAGTTCAATGAGCAGTTCTTC. Translated, it gives CASSLSRKFNEQFF.

CDR3 in DNA: TGTGCCAGCAGTGGTACCCGGGACAACTACGAGCAGTACTTC. Amino acid sequence: CASSGTRDNYEQYF. The chain couples TRBV25-1 to TRBJ2-7; perhaps TRBD1 as D (6 bases). This CDR3 has 14 residues. V was trimmed by 4 bases and J by 3 bases, leaving 13 bases between them. The germline V gene encodes CDR1 MGHDK and CDR2 SYGVNS.

The CDR3 DNA reads TGTGCCAGCAGTACAGGGGGCGGACAGCCCCAGCATTTT. It yields the protein CASSTGGGQPQHF. V and J are TRBV6-6 and TRBJ1-5, with TRBD1 matching 9 bases. CDR1 is MNHNY, CDR2 SVGAGI, per germline (reference sequence). This CDR3 has 13 residues. Trimming removed 5 bases from V and 7 bases from J; junction bases left unmatched: 3.

This chain joins TRBV7-9 and TRBJ1-1, with TRBD1 identical over 9 bases. The CDR3 extends over 15 amino acids. Trimming took 5 bases from V and 4 from J; bases not matched to a gene: 8. The germline CDR1 and CDR2 sequences are SEHNR and FQNEAQ (reference sequence). DNA for the CDR3: TGTGCCAGCAGCCCCGTCGGGACAGGGTCCACTGAAGCTTTCTTT. It codes for CASSPVGTGSTEAFF. Using reference TRBV7-9 and TRBJ1-1 for the parts outside the CDR3, the full variable domain is DTGVSQNPRHKITKRGQNVTFRCDPISEHNRLYWYRQTLGQGPEFLTYFQNEAQLEKSRLLSDRFSAERPKGSFSTLEIQRTEQGDSAMYLCASSPVGTGSTEAFFGQGTRLTVV.

As DNA, the CDR3 is TGTGCCAGCAGCTTAATCGGCGGGGCCGGCGAGCAGTACTTC. It translates to CASSLIGGAGEQYF. The rearrangement joins TRBV11-3 to TRBJ2-7, with D perhaps matching TRBD2 (6 bases). V lost 2 bases to trimming and J lost 6 bases, with 14 bases between them. CDR3 length: 14 amino acids. Germline values: CDR1 SGHNT, CDR2 YENEEA. The full variable domain, rest sourced from reference TRBV11-3 and TRBJ2-7, is EAGVVQSPRYKIIEKKQPVAFWCNPISGHNTLYWYLQNLGQGPELLIRYENEEAVDDSQLPKDRFSAERLKGVDSTLKIQPAELGDSAVYLCASSLIGGAGEQYFGPGTRLTVT.

This chain links TRBV25-1 with TRBJ1-1; perhaps TRBD1 as D (6 bases). There are 11 residues in the CDR3. Trimming shortened V by 5 bases and J by 11 bases, and 12 bases separated the two germline ends. Germline CDR1 MGHDK, CDR2 SYGVNS. Here the CDR3 reads CASSPGAEAFF. The DNA for the CDR3 is TGTGCCAGCAGTCCAGGGGCCGAGGCTTTCTTT.

This sequence joins TRBV5-4 and TRBJ1-4, with D perhaps matching TRBD1 (5 bases). CDR1 and CDR2 from the germline V gene are SGHNT and YYREEE (reference sequence). V dropped 1 base and J dropped 5 bases, with 12 bases sitting between them. CDR3 size: 15 residues. CDR3 sequence reads: CASSLRGRGNEKLFF. The CDR3 DNA sequence: TGTGCCAGCAGCTTGAGGGGACGGGGGAATGAAAAACTGTTTTTT.

This chain links TRBV4-1 with TRBJ1-4; no definite D call. The CDR3 runs to 16 residues. Trimming took off 2 bases at V and 7 bases at J, with 17 bases between the two ends. Germline assignment: CDR1 MGHRA and CDR2 YSYEKL. The CDR3 loop is CASSQMTVGRPEKLFF. CDR3 DNA: TGCGCCAGCAGCCAAATGACCGTAGGCAGGCCTGAAAAACTGTTTTTT.

The genes are TRBV11-2 and TRBJ1-5, with 7 bases fitting TRBD1. The CDR3 length is 15 residues. CDR1 and CDR2 from the germline V gene are SGHAT and FQNNGV. V trimming: 1 base; J trimming: 4 bases; junction bases outside the gene matches: 4. The CDR3 is CASSLGSGGNQPQHF. The CDR3, as DNA: TGTGCCAGCAGCTTAGGGTCAGGGGGTAATCAGCCCCAGCATTTT.

The chain is built from TRBV28 and TRBJ2-1, with 8 bases aligning to TRBD2. This CDR3 comprises 16 residues. Trimming cost V 4 bases and J 2 bases; bases outside gene matches: 7. CDR1 is MDHEN, CDR2 SYDVKM, per germline. CDR3 protein: CASSSPAGAAYNEQFF. The CDR3 DNA reads TGTGCCAGCAGTTCCCCAGCGGGAGCCGCCTACAATGAGCAGTTCTTC.

V and J are TRBV10-2 and TRBJ1-1; TRBD1 matches 9 bases. Germline V lookup: CDR1 WSHSY, CDR2 SAAADI. The CDR3 loop spans 17 amino acids. J was trimmed by 0 bases and V by 2 bases; bases with no gene match: 7. The CDR3 bases are TGCGCCAGCAGTGAGCCCCGACAGGGGGGCCTGAACACTGAAGCTTTCTTT. Residues: CASSEPRQGGLNTEAFF.

The chain recombines TRBV6-5 with TRBJ2-7; 7 nucleotides match TRBD1. The V segment lost 0 bases and the J segment 6 bases; nucleotides outside the gene matches: 11. The CDR3 has 16 residues. Germline V gene sequence: CDR1 MNHEY, CDR2 SVGAGI. The CDR3 DNA reads as TGTGCCAGCAGTTACTCTACGACAGGGTTCGGAGTCGAGCAGTACTTC. It codes for CASSYSTTGFGVEQYF.

This clone appeared a single time. This chain uses TRBV19 with TRBJ1-1, with D tentatively TRBD1 (6 bases). This CDR3 comprises 15 residues. Germline V gene sequence: CDR1 LNHDA, CDR2 SQIVND (reference sequence). Between the trimmed V and J ends, which lost 4 bases and 5 bases, there was a span of 17 bases. The CDR3 loop is CASSTEQGGSTEAFF. CDR3 bases: TGTGCCAGTAGTACTGAACAGGGAGGGTCAACTGAAGCTTTCTTT.

This clone was counted only a few times. The chain combines TRBV5-1 with TRBJ1-1; weak D call: TRBD1 (6 bases). Per the germline V gene, CDR1 is SGHRS and CDR2 is YFSETQ. CDR3 length: 14 amino acids. Trimming took off 0 bases at V and 6 bases at J, with 12 bases between the two ends. The DNA for the CDR3 is TGCGCCAGCAGCTTGGAGGCGGGGGCCGCTGAAGCTTTCTTT. This encodes CASSLEAGAAEAFF.

This clone was seen only once. The chain uses TRBV3-1 (or the pseudogene TRBV3-2) and TRBJ1-5; D not certain. Germline CDR1 reads LGHDT; CDR2 reads YNNKEL (reference sequence). CDR3 length: 14 amino acids. V lost 1 base to trimming and J lost 3 bases, with 7 bases between them. CDR3: CASSQAGANQPQHF. The DNA for the CDR3 is TGTGCCAGCAGCCAAGCAGGCGCCAATCAGCCCCAGCATTTT.

V usage is TRBV5-1 and J usage is TRBJ2-4, with D possibly TRBD2 on 7 matching bases. CDR3 length equals 14 residues. CDR1 is SGHRS, CDR2 YFSETQ, per germline. The V end lost 3 bases, the J end lost 8 bases, and 15 bases lay between the germline ends. CDR3 nucleotides: TGCGCCAGCAGCTCTGGGGAGGGGGACGACATTCAGTACTTC. Protein sequence: CASSSGEGDDIQYF. The full variable domain, its missing parts supplied by reference TRBV5-1 and TRBJ2-4, is KAGVTQTPRYLIKTRGQQVTLSCSPISGHRSVSWYQQTPGQGLQFLFEYFSETQRNKGNFPGRFSGRQFSNSRSEMNVSTLELGDSALYLCASSSGEGDDIQYFGAGTRLSVL.

The J gene is TRBJ1-1, the V gene TRBV12-5, with D maybe TRBD1 (5 bases). V was cut by 6 bases and J by 3 bases, with 14 bases left in between. Per germline, CDR1 LGHNT and CDR2 FRNRAP. CDR3 size: 14 residues. CDR3 protein: CASGDGGSYTEAFF. CDR3 coding DNA: TGTGCTAGTGGGGACGGGGGATCCTACACTGAAGCTTTCTTT.

The rearrangement uses TRBV6-5 and TRBJ2-1; tentatively, D is TRBD2 (6 bases). Germline CDR1 and CDR2: MNHEY and SVGAGI. Trimming removed 4 bases at V and 4 bases at J, with 17 bases between. CDR3 size: 16 residues. The CDR3 coding sequence is TGTGCCAGCAGTTTACTAGCCACACGAAGTTACAATGAGCAGTTCTTC. Translating it yields CASSLLATRSYNEQFF.

This chain links TRBV28 with TRBJ2-2; a weak D match, TRBD2 (6 bases). The CDR3 has 14 residues. CDR1 MDHEN and CDR2 SYDVKM come from the germline V gene. Trimming took off 5 bases at V and 5 bases at J, with 12 bases between the two ends. DNA of the CDR3: TGTGCCAGCAGTCGACTGACTAGTACCGGGGAGCTGTTTTTT. Amino acid sequence: CASSRLTSTGELFF.

The chain joins TRBV7-9 to TRBJ2-2, with D tentatively TRBD1 (6 bases). The CDR3 is 15 residues long. The germline V gene has CDR1 SEHNR and CDR2 FQNEAQ (reference sequence). The ends were cut back, 6 bases at V and 3 bases at J, with 14 bases in the middle. This CDR3 reads CASRDGTRDTGELFF. CDR3 bases: TGTGCCAGCAGGGATGGGACAAGGGACACCGGGGAGCTGTTTTTT.

Only a few counts were recorded for this clone. This chain connects TRBV28 to TRBJ2-7, with D uncertain. The CDR3 is made up of 14 amino acids. Germline V gene lookup returns CDR1 MDHEN and CDR2 SYDVKM. Deletions cut 2 bases from V and 4 bases from J, with 12 bases between. Written as DNA, the CDR3 is TGTGCCAGCAGTTTAGCGAGTCCCGGTTACGAGCAGTACTTC. Its protein product is CASSLASPGYEQYF.

The CDR3 region is CASRVGEGDTEAFF. CDR3 sequence (DNA): TGTGCCAGTAGGGTCGGGGAGGGAGACACTGAAGCTTTCTTT. The rearrangement links TRBV19 to TRBJ1-1; no reliable D call. The V end was cut by 6 bases, the J end by 3 bases, with 14 bases between. Germline-derived CDR1 and CDR2 are LNHDA and SQIVND (reference sequence). There are 14 residues in the CDR3.

The chain couples TRBV4-1 to TRBJ2-1, with 7 bases fitting TRBD2. With 0 bases clipped from V and 12 bases from J, the junction kept 11 bases outside the gene matches. The CDR3 totals 15 residues. The germline gives CDR1 MGHRA, CDR2 YSYEKL. The CDR3 DNA is TGCGCCAGCAGCCAAGATGCGGGAGCCGGACGGGGGCAGTTCTTC. It specifies CASSQDAGAGRGQFF.

This rearrangement joins TRBV7-2 to TRBJ1-3; 10 bases are shared with TRBD1. This CDR3 contains 16 residues. Trimming took 5 bases from V and 3 from J; bases not matched to a gene: 7. CDR1 is SGHTA and CDR2 is FQGNSA in the germline V gene. CDR3 sequence (DNA): TGTGCCAGCAGCACCCCGACAGGGGGCGGTGGAAACACCATATATTTT. This codes for CASSTPTGGGGNTIYF.